The rows below give T cell receptor beta chains drawn from one sample of a study of tumor-infiltrating lymphocytes in primary liver carcinoma. Using its own MiXCR run on the multiplex PCR reads, TCRdb lists one record per CDR3 protein. The table has roughly 78,000 distinct CDR3 sequences, about two thirds seen once; the top ten hold approximately 15%. Sequencing used liver tumor tissue from sampling region 4. Every receptor here comes from a woman between 55 and 75 years old with primary liver carcinoma and hepatitis B virus infection. CDR3s include the opening cysteine and the closing phenylalanine or tryptophan. Fields, in order: clone size, V gene, CDR3 length, J gene, D gene, CDR3 protein, CDR3 DNA. The D gene is left open where the match is weak. Only part of the rows carry a size: once, few, many, or a class if the clone is expanded.

>-|TRBV6-5|15|TRBJ2-1|TRBD1
CASSQGQDPYIEQFF
TGTGCCAGCAGCCAGGGACAGGACCCCTACATTGAACAGTTCTTC
>-|TRBV28|14|TRBJ1-2|-
CASGGGLHSRGYTF
TGTGCCAGCGGCGGTGGTCTGCATAGTCGTGGCTACACCTTC
>-|TRBV29-1|14|TRBJ2-5|TRBD2
CSATLPGGQETRYF
TGCAGCGCTACCCTACCGGGGGGGCAAGAGACCCGGTACTTC
>-|TRBV29-1|11|TRBJ2-1|-
CSVWAVGEQFF
TGCAGCGTGTGGGCGGTAGGGGAGCAGTTCTTT
>-|TRBV12-3/TRBV12-4|14|TRBJ2-1|-
CSSSLGGTDNEQFF
TGTAGCAGCAGTCTCGGCGGGACCGACAATGAGCAGTTCTTC
>-|TRBV6-1|15|TRBJ2-7|TRBD2
CASNVLGEGPYEQYF
TGTGCCAGCAACGTTCTAGGGGAGGGCCCCTACGAGCAGTACTTT
>-|TRBV6-1|15|TRBJ2-1|-
CASEREAGDYNEQFF
TGTGCCAGCGAACGTGAGGCGGGTGACTACAATGAGCAGTTCTTC
>many|TRBV24-1|15|TRBJ2-7|TRBD1
CATTAAGTGVVEQYF
TGTGCCACCACCGCCGCCGGGACAGGGGTCGTCGAGCAGTACTTC
>-|TRBV6-5|15|TRBJ2-5|-
CVSSPMRYNVETQYF
TGTGTCAGCAGTCCCATGAGGTATAATGTAGAGACCCAGTACTTC
>-|TRBV29-1|13|TRBJ2-1|TRBD2
CSITSGATNEQFF
TGCAGCATTACTAGCGGGGCCACTAATGAGCAGTTCTTC
>-|TRBV11-2|14|TRBJ2-7|TRBD2
CASSLTSGSNERYF
TGTGCCAGCAGCCTGACAAGCGGGAGTAACGAGCGGTACTTC
>-|TRBV19|13|TRBJ1-2|TRBD1
CASSVGQGAPYTF
TGTGCCAGTAGTGTGGGACAGGGCGCTCCCTACACCTTC
>few|TRBV29-1|13|TRBJ1-4|TRBD1
CSVRTGGGEKLLF
TGTAGCGTCCGGACAGGTGGCGGCGAAAAACTGTTATTT
>once|TRBV28|16|TRBJ2-1|-
CARSSLVGGTYNEQFF
TGTGCCAGAAGTTCTCTGGTCGGGGGTACCTACAATGAGCAGTTCTTC
>many|TRBV12-3/TRBV12-4|15|TRBJ2-2|TRBD1
CASSNRQGNTGELFF
TGTGCCAGCAGTAATAGACAGGGGAACACCGGGGAGCTGTTTTTT
>many|TRBV12-3/TRBV12-4|19|TRBJ2-1|TRBD2
CASSPVGAGDPTHYNEQFF
TGTGCCAGCAGTCCCGTAGGGGCGGGGGACCCAACACATTACAATGAGCAGTTCTTC
>-|TRBV12-3/TRBV12-4|15|TRBJ2-1|TRBD2
CASCLAGTSGNEQSF
TGTGCCAGCTGTTTAGCGGGGACTAGCGGGAATGAGCAGTCCTTC
>-|TRBV5-1|15|TRBJ2-1|-
CASSLVLRGHNEQFF
TGCGCCAGCAGCTTAGTACTACGGGGGCACAATGAGCAGTTCTTC
>many|TRBV20-1|14|TRBJ2-5|TRBD2
CSAWGGTSRETQYF
TGCAGTGCTTGGGGGGGGACTAGCCGGGAGACCCAGTACTTC
>many|TRBV6-1|14|TRBJ1-5|-
CASSDWGADQPQHF
TGTGCCAGCAGTGACTGGGGGGCGGATCAGCCCCAGCATTTT
>-|TRBV11-3|15|TRBJ2-7|TRBD1
CASSLGTGGSFEHYF
TGTGCCAGCAGCTTAGGGACAGGGGGCTCATTCGAGCATTACTTC
>many|TRBV6-5|14|TRBJ1-2|-
CASSPHPTGYGYTF
TGTGCCAGCAGTCCCCATCCGACAGGATATGGCTACACCTTC
>many|TRBV30|15|TRBJ2-5|TRBD2
CAWSTGTSGRETQYF
TGTGCCTGGAGTACCGGGACTAGCGGGAGAGAGACCCAGTACTTC
>-|TRBV7-9|15|TRBJ1-2|-
CASSLGKEGTSGYTF
TGTGCCAGCAGCTTAGGGAAGGAGGGGACGAGTGGCTACACCTTC
>-|TRBV29-1|13|TRBJ1-2|-
CSAAGGTGYDYTF
TGCAGCGCCGCTGGCGGGACTGGCTATGACTACACCTTC
>many|TRBV5-1|16|TRBJ2-6|TRBD1
CASGTGGFSGANVLTF
TGCGCCAGCGGGACAGGGGGCTTTAGTGGGGCCAACGTCCTGACTTTC
>few|TRBV28|14|TRBJ2-3|-
CASSLYRDTDTQYF
TGTGCCAGCAGTTTATATCGGGACACAGATACACAGTATTTT
>once|TRBV4-1|17|TRBJ2-1|TRBD1
CATSKNPQGQRYNEQFF
TGCGCCACCAGCAAGAACCCACAGGGGCAGAGGTATAATGAGCAGTTCTTC
>-|TRBV6-5|15|TRBJ2-7|-
CASSYSGIGSGEQYF
TGTGCCAGCAGTTACTCGGGGATAGGGTCCGGCGAGCAGTACTTC
>-|TRBV6-2/TRBV6-3|13|TRBJ2-7|-
CVSSYFLAGEQYF
TGTGTCAGCAGTTACTTTCTAGCCGGCGAGCAGTATTTC
>-|TRBV28|18|TRBJ2-7|-
CASSLILGRGTFSYDQYF
TGTGCCAGCAGTTTAATATTGGGACGGGGGACCTTCTCCTACGATCAGTACTTC
>many|TRBV28|11|TRBJ2-7|-
CASSPKYEQYF
TGTGCCAGCAGTCCGAAATACGAGCAGTACTTC
>-|TRBV29-1|12|TRBJ1-3|TRBD1
CSVRGPGHTIYF
TGCAGTGTTAGGGGGCCTGGACACACCATATATTTT
>-|TRBV12-5|16|TRBJ1-2|-
CANGLAPTDSVRGYAF
TGTGCTAATGGTTTGGCACCCACGGATTCGGTGAGGGGCTACGCCTTC
>-|TRBV4-2|16|TRBJ1-2|-
CARSQEREIRGWGYTF
TGTGCCCGCAGCCAAGAAAGGGAGATCCGGGGTTGGGGCTACACCTTC
>-|TRBV6-2/TRBV6-3|16|TRBJ2-1|-
CARKTSVNIRDNEQFF
TGTGCTAGAAAAACTTCGGTGAACATCCGGGACAATGAGCAGTTCTTC
>many|TRBV4-1|13|TRBJ2-7|-
CASSHPNSYEQYF
TGCGCCAGCAGCCATCCTAACTCCTACGAGCAGTACTTC
>-|TRBV24-1|13|TRBJ1-1|-
CTTSERIGTQAFF
TGTACCACCAGTGAGAGGATTGGGACTCAAGCTTTCTTT
>-|TRBV11-2|17|TRBJ2-3|-
CASSLGIRREGKDTRYF
TGTGCCAGCAGCTTAGGGATTCGAAGGGAAGGCAAAGATACACGGTATTTT
>-|TRBV5-4|15|TRBJ2-7|TRBD2
CASGTGTSGNYEQYF
TGTGCCAGCGGGACCGGGACTAGCGGCAACTACGAGCAGTACTTC
>-|TRBV10-3|17|TRBJ2-1|TRBD2
CANIGGLADHSYNEQFF
TGTGCCAACATCGGAGGACTAGCGGACCACTCCTACAATGAGCAGTTCTTC
>many|TRBV6-7|17|TRBJ2-1|TRBD2
CASSYEGGTSGISEQFF
TGTGCCAGCAGTTACGAAGGCGGGACTAGCGGGATCAGTGAGCAGTTCTTC
>-|TRBV11-2|11|TRBJ1-2|-
CVSSPGYGYTF
TGTGTCAGCAGCCCCGGCTATGGCTACACCTTC
>-|TRBV6-6|12|TRBJ1-2|-
CASTSYEEGYTF
TGTGCCAGCACCTCGTACGAGGAAGGCTACACCTTT
>-|TRBV7-8|14|TRBJ2-3|-
CASSLRGLADTQYF
TGTGCCAGCAGTCTACGAGGTCTTGCAGATACGCAGTATTTT
>-|TRBV6-6|13|TRBJ2-3|-
CASGTIRGDRQYF
TGTGCCAGCGGTACAATTAGGGGAGATAGGCAGTATTTT
>-|TRBV5-6|15|TRBJ2-1|-
CASSRGVTNGNEQFF
TGTGCCAGCAGCAGGGGGGTAACAAACGGCAATGAGCAGTTCTTC
>medium-sized|TRBV11-1|15|TRBJ2-5|TRBD2
CASSTRLAREETQYF
TGTGCCAGCAGCACCCGACTAGCGAGAGAAGAGACCCAGTACTTC
>few|TRBV11-2|17|TRBJ2-7|TRBD1
CASITITGQENSYEQHF
TGTGCCAGCATCACGATCACGGGACAGGAAAACTCCTACGAGCAGCACTTC
>once|TRBV29-1|18|TRBJ2-3|-
CSVEVLGRVGVSADTQYF
TGCAGCGTTGAAGTGTTGGGCAGGGTGGGGGTTAGCGCAGATACACAGTATTTT